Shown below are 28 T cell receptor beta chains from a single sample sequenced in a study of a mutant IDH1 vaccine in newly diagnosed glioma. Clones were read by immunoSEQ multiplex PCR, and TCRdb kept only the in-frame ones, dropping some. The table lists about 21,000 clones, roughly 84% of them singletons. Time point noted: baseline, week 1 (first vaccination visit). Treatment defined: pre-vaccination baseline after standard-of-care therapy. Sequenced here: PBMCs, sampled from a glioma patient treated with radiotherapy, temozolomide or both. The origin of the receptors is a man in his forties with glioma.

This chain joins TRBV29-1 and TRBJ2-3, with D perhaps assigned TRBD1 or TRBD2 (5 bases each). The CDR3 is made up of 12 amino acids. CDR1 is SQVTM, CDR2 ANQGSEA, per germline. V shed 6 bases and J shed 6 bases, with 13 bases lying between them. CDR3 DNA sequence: TGCAGCGTCGGGGCAGGGCCCGATACGCAGTATTTT. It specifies CSVGAGPDTQYF.

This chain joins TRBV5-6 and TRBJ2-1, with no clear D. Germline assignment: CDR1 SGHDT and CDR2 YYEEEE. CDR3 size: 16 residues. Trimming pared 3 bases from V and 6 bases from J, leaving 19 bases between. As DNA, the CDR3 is TGTGCCAGCAGCTACCCTTCGAGCCCCACGGTCAATGAGCAGTTCTTC. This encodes CASSYPSSPTVNEQFF.

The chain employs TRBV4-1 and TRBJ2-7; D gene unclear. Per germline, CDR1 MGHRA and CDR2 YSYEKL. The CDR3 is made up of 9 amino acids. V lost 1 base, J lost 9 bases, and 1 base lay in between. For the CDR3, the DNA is TGCGCCAGCAGCCAAGGGCAGTACGTC. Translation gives CASSQGQYV.

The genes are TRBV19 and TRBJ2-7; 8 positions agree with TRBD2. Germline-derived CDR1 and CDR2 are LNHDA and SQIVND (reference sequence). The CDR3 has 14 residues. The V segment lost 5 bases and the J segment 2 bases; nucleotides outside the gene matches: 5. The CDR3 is CASSVRGGTYEQYF. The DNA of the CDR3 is TGTGCCAGTAGTGTCCGGGGGGGGACCTACGAGCAGTACTTC.

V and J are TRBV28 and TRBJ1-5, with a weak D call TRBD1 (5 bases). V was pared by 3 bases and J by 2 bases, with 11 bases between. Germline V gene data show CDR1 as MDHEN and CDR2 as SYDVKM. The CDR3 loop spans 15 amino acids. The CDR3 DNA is TGTGCCAGCAGTTTTGCGGGGCGCGGCAATCAGCCCCAGCATTTT. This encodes CASSFAGRGNQPQHF.

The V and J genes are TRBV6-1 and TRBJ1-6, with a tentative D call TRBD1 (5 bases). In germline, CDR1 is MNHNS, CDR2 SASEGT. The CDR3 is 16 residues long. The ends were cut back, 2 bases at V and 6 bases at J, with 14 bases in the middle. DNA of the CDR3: TGTGCCAGCAGTGAAATCTGGGGCGGCCCTAATTCACCCCTCCACTTT. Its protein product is CASSEIWGGPNSPLHF.

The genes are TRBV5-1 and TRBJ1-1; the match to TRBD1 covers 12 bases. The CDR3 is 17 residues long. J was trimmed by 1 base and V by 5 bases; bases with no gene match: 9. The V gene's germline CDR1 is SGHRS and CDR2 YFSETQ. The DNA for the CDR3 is TGCGCCAGCAGACCCTTGGGACAGGGGGCTCCGAACACTGAAGCTTTCTTT. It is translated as CASRPLGQGAPNTEAFF.

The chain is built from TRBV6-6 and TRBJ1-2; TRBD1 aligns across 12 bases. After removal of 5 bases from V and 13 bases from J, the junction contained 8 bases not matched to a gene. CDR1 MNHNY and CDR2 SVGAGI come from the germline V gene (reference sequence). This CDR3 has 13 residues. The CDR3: CASSAPGQGAGTF. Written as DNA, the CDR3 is TGTGCCAGCAGTGCGCCGGGACAGGGGGCGGGCACCTTC.

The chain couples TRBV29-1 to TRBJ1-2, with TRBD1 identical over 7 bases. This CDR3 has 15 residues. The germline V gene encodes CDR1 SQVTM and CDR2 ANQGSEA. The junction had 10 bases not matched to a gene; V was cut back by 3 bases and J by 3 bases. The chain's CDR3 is CSVDTGEGGYYGYTF. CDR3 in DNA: TGCAGCGTTGATACAGGGGAGGGAGGCTACTATGGCTACACCTTC.

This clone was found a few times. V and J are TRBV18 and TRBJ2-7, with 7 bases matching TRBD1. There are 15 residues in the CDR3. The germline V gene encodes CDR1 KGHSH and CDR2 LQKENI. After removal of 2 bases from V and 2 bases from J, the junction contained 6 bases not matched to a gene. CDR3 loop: CASSPRTTGAYEQYF. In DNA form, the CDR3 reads TGTGCCAGCTCACCAAGAACTACAGGGGCCTACGAGCAGTACTTC. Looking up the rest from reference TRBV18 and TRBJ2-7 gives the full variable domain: NAGVMQNPRHLVRRRGQEARLRCSPMKGHSHVYWYRQLPEEGLKFMVYLQKENIIDESGMPKERFSAEFPKEGPSILRIQQVVRGDSAAYFCASSPRTTGAYEQYFGPGTRLTVT.

Here the CDR3 reads CASSLELGTDTQYF. CDR3 coding DNA: TGTGCCAGCAGCTTGGAACTCGGCACAGATACGCAGTATTTT. The chain uses TRBV5-4 and TRBJ2-3; unclear D gene. V lost 0 bases and J 1 base, leaving 6 bases between the germline ends. Germline V lookup: CDR1 SGHNT, CDR2 YYREEE (reference sequence). This CDR3 is built from 14 residues.

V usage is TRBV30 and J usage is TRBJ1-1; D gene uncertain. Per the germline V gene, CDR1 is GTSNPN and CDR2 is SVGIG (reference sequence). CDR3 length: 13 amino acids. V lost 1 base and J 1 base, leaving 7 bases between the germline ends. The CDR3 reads CAWSEVRNTEAFF. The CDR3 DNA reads TGTGCCTGGAGTGAGGTGAGGAACACTGAAGCTTTCTTT.

DNA of the CDR3: TGCGCCAGCAGCTCCCTGGGGACAGGTGGGGAGCAGTACTTC. Protein product: CASSSLGTGGEQYF. This chain links TRBV5-1 with TRBJ2-7, with 8 nucleotides matching TRBD1. Germline V gene lookup returns CDR1 SGHRS and CDR2 YFSETQ. The CDR3 has 14 residues. Trimming at V came to 3 bases and at J to 7 bases, leaving 9 bases not matched to a gene.

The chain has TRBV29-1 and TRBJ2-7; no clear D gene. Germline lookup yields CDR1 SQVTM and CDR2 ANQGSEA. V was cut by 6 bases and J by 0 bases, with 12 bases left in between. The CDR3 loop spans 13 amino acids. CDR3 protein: CSVLTDTSYEQYV. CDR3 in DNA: TGCAGCGTCCTTACCGACACCTCCTACGAGCAGTACGTC.

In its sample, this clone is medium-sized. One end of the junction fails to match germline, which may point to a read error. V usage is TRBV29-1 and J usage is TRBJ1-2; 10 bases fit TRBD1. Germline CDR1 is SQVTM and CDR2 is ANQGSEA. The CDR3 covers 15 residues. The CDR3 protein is CSAEDGGGTGVKGTF. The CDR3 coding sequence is TGCAGCGCTGAAGATGGGGGCGGGACAGGGGTTAAAGGGACCTTC.

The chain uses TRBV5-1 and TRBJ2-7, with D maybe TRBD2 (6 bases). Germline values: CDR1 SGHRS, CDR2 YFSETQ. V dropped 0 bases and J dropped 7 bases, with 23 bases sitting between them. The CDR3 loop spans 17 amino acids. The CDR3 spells CASSLESSWAGPGEQYF. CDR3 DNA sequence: TGCGCCAGCAGCTTGGAGTCTTCGTGGGCGGGACCGGGGGAGCAGTACTTC.

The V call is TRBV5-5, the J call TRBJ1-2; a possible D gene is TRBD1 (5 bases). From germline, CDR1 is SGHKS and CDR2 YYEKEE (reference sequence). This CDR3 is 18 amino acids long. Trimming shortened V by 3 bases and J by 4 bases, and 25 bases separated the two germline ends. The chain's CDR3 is CASSSPLRGREFSYGYTF. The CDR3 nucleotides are TGTGCCAGCAGCTCCCCTCTTAGGGGACGAGAGTTTAGCTATGGCTACACCTTC.

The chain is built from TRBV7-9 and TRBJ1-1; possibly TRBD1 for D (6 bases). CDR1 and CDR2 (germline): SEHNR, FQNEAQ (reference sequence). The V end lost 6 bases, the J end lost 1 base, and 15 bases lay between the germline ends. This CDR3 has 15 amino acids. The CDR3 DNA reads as TGTGCCAGCAGGTTCCTCCAACAGGGGAACACTGAAGCTTTCTTT. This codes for CASRFLQQGNTEAFF.

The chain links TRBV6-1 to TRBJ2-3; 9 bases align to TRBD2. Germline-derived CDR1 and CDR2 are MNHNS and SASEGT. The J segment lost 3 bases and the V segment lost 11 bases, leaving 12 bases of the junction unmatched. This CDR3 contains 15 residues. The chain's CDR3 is CAAIPPGLATDTQYF. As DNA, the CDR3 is TGTGCCGCGATACCCCCGGGACTAGCAACAGATACGCAGTATTTT.

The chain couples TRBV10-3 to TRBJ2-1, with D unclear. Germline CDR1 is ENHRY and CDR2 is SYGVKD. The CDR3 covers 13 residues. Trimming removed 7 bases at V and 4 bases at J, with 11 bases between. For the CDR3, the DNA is TGTGCCATCAATGCGGAACCTTACAATGAGCAGTTCTTC. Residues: CAINAEPYNEQFF.

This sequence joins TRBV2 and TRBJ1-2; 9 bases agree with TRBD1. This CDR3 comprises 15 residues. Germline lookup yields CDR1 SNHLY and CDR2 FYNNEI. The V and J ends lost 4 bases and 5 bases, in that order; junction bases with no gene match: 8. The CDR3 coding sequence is TGTGCCAGCAGTGTAGTGTCCGGGACAGGGTATGGCTACACCTTC. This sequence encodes CASSVVSGTGYGYTF. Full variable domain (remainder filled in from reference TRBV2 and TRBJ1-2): EPEVTQTPSHQVTQMGQEVILRCVPISNHLYFYWYRQILGQKVEFLVSFYNNEISEKSEIFDDQFSVERPDGSNFTLKIRSTKLEDSAMYFCASSVVSGTGYGYTFGSGTRLTVV.

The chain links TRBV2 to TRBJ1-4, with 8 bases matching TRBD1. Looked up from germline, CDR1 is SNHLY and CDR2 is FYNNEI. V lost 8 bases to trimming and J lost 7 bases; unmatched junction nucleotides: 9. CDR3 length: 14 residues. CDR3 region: CASHRGEGGEKLFF. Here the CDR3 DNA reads TGTGCCAGCCACAGGGGGGAAGGAGGTGAAAAACTGTTTTTT.

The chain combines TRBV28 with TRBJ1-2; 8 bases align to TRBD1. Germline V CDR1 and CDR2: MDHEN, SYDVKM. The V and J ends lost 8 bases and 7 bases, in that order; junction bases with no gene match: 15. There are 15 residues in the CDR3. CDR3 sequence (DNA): TGTGCCAGCTCCTGGGGCGGACAGGGCTTTGGTGGCTACACCTTC. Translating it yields CASSWGGQGFGGYTF.

CDR3 region: CATSRDGPAYEQYF. CDR3 in DNA: TGTGCCACCAGCAGAGATGGACCAGCCTACGAGCAGTACTTC. This chain joins TRBV15 and TRBJ2-7; the D is unclear. Trimming shortened V by 0 bases and J by 2 bases, and 8 bases separated the two germline ends. The CDR3 totals 14 residues. Germline-derived CDR1 and CDR2 are LNHNV and YYDKDF (reference sequence).

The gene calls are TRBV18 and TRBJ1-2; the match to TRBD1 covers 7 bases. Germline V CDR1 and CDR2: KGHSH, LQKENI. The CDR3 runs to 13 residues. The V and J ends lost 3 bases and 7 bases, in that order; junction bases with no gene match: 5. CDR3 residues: CASSPGTEGGYTF. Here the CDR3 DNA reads TGTGCCAGCTCACCCGGGACAGAGGGTGGCTACACCTTC.

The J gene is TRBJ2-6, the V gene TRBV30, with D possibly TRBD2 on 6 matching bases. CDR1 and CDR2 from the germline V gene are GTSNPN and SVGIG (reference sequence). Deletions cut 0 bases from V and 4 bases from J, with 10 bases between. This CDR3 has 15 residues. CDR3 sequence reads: CAWSVRGSGANVLTF. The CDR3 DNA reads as TGTGCCTGGAGTGTACGGGGGTCCGGGGCCAACGTCCTGACTTTC.

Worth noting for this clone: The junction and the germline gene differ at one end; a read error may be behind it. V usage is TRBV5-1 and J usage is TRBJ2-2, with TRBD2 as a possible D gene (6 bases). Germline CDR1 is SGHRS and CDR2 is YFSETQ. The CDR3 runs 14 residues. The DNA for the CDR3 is TGCGCCACCAGCTCAAACCGGGAGACCGGGGAGCTGTTTTTT. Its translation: CATSSNRETGELFF.

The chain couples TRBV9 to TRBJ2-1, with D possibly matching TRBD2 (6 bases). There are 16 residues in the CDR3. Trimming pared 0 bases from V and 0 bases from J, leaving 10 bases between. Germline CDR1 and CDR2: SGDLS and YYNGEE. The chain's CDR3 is CASSVVTTSSYNEQFF. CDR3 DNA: TGTGCCAGCAGCGTAGTTACGACTAGCTCCTACAATGAGCAGTTCTTC.